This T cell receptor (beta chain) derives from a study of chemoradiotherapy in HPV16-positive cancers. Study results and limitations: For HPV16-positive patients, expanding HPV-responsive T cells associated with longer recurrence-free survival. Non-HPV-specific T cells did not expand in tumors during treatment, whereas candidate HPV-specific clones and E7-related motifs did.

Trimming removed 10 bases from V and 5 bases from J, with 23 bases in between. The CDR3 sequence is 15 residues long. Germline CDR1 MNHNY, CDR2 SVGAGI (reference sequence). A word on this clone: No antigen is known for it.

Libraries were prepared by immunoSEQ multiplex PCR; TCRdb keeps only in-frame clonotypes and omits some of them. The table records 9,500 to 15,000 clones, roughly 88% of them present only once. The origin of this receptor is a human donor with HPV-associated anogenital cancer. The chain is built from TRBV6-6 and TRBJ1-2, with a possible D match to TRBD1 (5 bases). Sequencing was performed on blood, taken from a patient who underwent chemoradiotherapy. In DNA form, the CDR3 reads TGTGCCACTGACTCGGGGACTCCGGGTCTGTATGGCTACACCTTC. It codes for CATDSGTPGLYGYTF.